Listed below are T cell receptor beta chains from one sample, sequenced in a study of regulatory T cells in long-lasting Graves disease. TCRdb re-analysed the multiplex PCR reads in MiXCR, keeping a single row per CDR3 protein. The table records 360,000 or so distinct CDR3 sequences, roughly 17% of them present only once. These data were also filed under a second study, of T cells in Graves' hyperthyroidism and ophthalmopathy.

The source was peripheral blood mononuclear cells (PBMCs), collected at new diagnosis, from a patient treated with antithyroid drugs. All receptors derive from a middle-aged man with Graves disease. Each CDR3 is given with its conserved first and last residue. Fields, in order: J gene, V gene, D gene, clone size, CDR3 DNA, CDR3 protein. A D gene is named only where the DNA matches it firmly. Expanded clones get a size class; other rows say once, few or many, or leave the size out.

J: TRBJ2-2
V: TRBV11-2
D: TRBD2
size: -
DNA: TGTGCCAGCAGCGAAAGGACTAGCGGTACCGGGGAGCTGTTTTTT
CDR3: CASSERTSGTGELFF

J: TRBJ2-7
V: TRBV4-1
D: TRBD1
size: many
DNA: TGCGCCAGCAGCCAAACCGGGACAGAAGGCTACGAGCAGTACTTC
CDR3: CASSQTGTEGYEQYF

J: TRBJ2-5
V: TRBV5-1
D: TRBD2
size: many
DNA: TGCGCCAGCAGCATATCTCCTTTGACTAGCGGGTTCCAGACCCAGTACTTC
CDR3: CASSISPLTSGFQTQYF

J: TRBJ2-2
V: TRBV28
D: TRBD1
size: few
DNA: TGTGCCAGCAGCCGCACCGACAGGGGCGCCGGGGAGCTGTTTTTT
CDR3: CASSRTDRGAGELFF

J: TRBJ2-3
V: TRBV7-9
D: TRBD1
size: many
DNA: TGTGCCAGCAGCCCGGGACAGGGGTATCGAGATACGCAGTATTTT
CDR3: CASSPGQGYRDTQYF

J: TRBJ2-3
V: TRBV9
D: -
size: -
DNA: TGTGCCAGCAGCGACGACACAGATACGCAGTATTTT
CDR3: CASSDDTDTQYF

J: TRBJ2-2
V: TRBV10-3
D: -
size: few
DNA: TGTGCCATCAGTGACTCTCGAATTGCCGCCGGGGAGCTGTTTTTT
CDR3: CAISDSRIAAGELFF

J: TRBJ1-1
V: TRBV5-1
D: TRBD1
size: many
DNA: TGTGCCAGCAGTTACAGGGGACCCAACACTGAAGCTTTCTTT
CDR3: CASSYRGPNTEAFF

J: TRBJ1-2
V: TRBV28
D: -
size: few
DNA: TGTGCCAGCAGCCAGGGGACACCTTCTAACTATGGCTACACCTTC
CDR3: CASSQGTPSNYGYTF

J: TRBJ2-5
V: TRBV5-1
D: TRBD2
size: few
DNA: TGCGCCAGCACACAGATACTAGCGGGGGAGACCCAGTACTTC
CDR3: CASTQILAGETQYF

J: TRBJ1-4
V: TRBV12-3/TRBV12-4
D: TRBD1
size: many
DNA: TGTGCCAGCAGTGGGACAGAAAGGATTGAAAAACTGTTTTTT
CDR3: CASSGTERIEKLFF

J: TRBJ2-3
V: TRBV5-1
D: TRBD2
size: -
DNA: TGCGCCAGCAGCTCGAGCGGGGGGGATCCAGATACGCAGTATTTT
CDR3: CASSSSGGDPDTQYF

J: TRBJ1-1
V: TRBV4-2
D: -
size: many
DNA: TGTGCCAGCAGCCTCCGGAGTTATGAAGCTTTCTTT
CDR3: CASSLRSYEAFF

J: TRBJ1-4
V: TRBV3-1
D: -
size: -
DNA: TGTGCCAGCAGCCCGCCTCCCGGGGATAATGAAAAACTGTTTTTT
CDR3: CASSPPPGDNEKLFF

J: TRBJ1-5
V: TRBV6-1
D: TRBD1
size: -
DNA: TGTGCCAGCAGAGTGACCGCCGGGGGGCAGGGGGACAATCAGCCCCAGCATTTT
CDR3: CASRVTAGGQGDNQPQHF

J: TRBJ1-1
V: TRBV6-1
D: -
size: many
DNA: TGTGCCAGCATCCCGGGATTTCGGAACACTGAAGCTTTCTTT
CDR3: CASIPGFRNTEAFF

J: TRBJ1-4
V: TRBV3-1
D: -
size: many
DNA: TGTGCCAGCAGCCGCGACCTCGGGACAAGCAATGAAAAACTGTTTTTT
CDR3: CASSRDLGTSNEKLFF

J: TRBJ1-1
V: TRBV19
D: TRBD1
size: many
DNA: TGTGCCAGTAGTAGGGACAGGGGGAGCACTGAAGCTTTCTTT
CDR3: CASSRDRGSTEAFF

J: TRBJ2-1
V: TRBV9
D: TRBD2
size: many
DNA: TGTGCCAGCAGCCCAGACGGACTAGCGATTGAGCAGTTCTTC
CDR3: CASSPDGLAIEQFF

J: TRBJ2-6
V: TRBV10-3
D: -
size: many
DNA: TGTGCCACAGCCGGAGGGGTAGGGTACTCTGGGGCCAACGTCCTGACTTTC
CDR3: CATAGGVGYSGANVLTF

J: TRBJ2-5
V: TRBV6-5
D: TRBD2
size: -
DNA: TGTGCCAGCAGTTACTGGTCCGGGGGGGGACAAGAGACCCAGTACTTC
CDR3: CASSYWSGGGQETQYF

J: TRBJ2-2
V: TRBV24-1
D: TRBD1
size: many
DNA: TGTGCCACCGGACAGGGGAGCACCGGGGAGCTGTTTTTT
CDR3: CATGQGSTGELFF

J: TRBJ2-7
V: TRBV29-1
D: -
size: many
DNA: TGCAGCGTCGGTACCTACGAGCAGTACTTC
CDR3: CSVGTYEQYF

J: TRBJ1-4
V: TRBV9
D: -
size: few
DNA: TGTGCCAGCAGCGAGGGGAGTTTAGTGGGAAAACTGTTTTTT
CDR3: CASSEGSLVGKLFF

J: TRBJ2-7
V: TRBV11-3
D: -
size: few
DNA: TGTGCCGGCAGCGTTAGGACTGACAGTATCTACGAGCAGTACTTC
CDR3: CAGSVRTDSIYEQYF

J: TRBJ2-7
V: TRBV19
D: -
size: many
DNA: TGTGCCAGTAGTATAGCTGGGGTCGCGGGGGAGCAGTACTTC
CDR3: CASSIAGVAGEQYF

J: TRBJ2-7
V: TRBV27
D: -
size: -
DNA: TGTGCCAGCAGTCACGGCTGGACAGGGAGGGTCGAGCAGTACTTC
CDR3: CASSHGWTGRVEQYF

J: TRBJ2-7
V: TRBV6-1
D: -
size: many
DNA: TGTGCCAGCACCTTGGTGCAGGGCGGTCCGCAGTACTTC
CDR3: CASTLVQGGPQYF

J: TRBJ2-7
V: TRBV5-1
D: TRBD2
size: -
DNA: TGCGCCAGCAGCTTGGCTCCTAGCGGGGGCTACGAGCAGTACTTC
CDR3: CASSLAPSGGYEQYF

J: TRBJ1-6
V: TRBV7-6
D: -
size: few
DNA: TGTGCCAGCAGCTTAGCAGGGGCCGGGGTCAATTCACCCCTCCACTTT
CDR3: CASSLAGAGVNSPLHF

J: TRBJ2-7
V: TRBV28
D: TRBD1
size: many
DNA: TGTGCCAGCAGGTTACAGGGGAGCTCCTACGAGCAGTACTTC
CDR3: CASRLQGSSYEQYF

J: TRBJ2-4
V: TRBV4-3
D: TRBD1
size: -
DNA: TGCGCCAGCAGCATAAACGACAGGGGTGACATTCAGTACTTC
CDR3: CASSINDRGDIQYF

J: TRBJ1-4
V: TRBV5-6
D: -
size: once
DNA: TGTGCCAGCAGCCCGGGTGGGGCCGAAACACTGTTTTTT
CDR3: CASSPGGAETLFF

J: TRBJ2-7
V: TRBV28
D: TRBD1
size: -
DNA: TGTGCTGCCAGGGGCTTTGGACAGGGGGGAGAACAGTACTTC
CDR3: CAARGFGQGGEQYF

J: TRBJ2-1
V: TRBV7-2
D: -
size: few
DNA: TGTGCCAGCAGCTTAGAGCTCTCATACAATGAGCAGTTCTTC
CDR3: CASSLELSYNEQFF

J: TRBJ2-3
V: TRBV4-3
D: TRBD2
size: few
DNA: TGCGCCAGCAGCCAAGAACCCCCGGCTAGCGGGGCCACAGATACGCAGTATTTT
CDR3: CASSQEPPASGATDTQYF

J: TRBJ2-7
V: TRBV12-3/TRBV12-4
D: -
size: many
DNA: TGTGCCAGCAGTTTAGGCCAGCTGGTATCCGAGCAGTACTTC
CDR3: CASSLGQLVSEQYF

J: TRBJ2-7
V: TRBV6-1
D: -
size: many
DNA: TGTGCCAGCAGTGAAGGGACCCGCGAGCAGTACTTC
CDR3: CASSEGTREQYF

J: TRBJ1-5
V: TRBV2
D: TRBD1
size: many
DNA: TGTGCCAGCCGGGACAGGGTTATCTTTGGCAATCAGCCCCAGCATTTT
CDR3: CASRDRVIFGNQPQHF

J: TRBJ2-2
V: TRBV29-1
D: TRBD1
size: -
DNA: TGCAGCGGTGGGCCCGGACAGGTGACCGGGGAGCTGTTTTTT
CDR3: CSGGPGQVTGELFF

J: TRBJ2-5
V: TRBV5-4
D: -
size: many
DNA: TGTGCCAGCAGCTTGGTTATGGGAGAGACCCAGTACTTC
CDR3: CASSLVMGETQYF

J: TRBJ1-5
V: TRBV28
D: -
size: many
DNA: TGTGCCAGCAGTCGGGGGCAGTTGGATCAGCCCCAGCATTTT
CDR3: CASSRGQLDQPQHF

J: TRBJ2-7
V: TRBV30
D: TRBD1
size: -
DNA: TGTGCCTGGAGCGTCCAGGGGGTTTATATGGAGCAGTACTTC
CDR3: CAWSVQGVYMEQYF

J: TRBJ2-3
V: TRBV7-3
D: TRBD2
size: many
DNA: TGTGCCAGCAGCTCCGCTTCCCGGGGGGGCCTCCCAGATACGCAGTATTTT
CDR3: CASSSASRGGLPDTQYF

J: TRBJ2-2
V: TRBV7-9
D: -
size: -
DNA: TGTGCCAGCAGCTCCGGGGCAGGGTACGGCGGGGAGCTGTTTTTT
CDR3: CASSSGAGYGGELFF

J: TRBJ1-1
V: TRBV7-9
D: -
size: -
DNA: TGTGCCAGCAGAAGCCCCGGGACATATAACACTGAAGCTTTCTTT
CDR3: CASRSPGTYNTEAFF

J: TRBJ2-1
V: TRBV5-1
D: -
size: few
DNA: TGCGCCAGCGGCCAAGGGTGGGCGTACAATGAGCAGTTCTTC
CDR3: CASGQGWAYNEQFF

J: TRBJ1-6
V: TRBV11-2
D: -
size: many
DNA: TGTGCCAGCAGCCCCCTCCCTTACTCACCCCTCCACTTT
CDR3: CASSPLPYSPLHF

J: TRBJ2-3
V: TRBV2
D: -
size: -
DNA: TGTGCCAGCCGAAGTCAACCCGTTGTGCCACTCGGGGGGCGCACAGATACGCAGTATTTT
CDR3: CASRSQPVVPLGGRTDTQYF

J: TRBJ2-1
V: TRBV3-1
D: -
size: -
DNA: TGTGCCAGCAGCCAATTCAGGGTTGAGCAGTTCTTC
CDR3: CASSQFRVEQFF

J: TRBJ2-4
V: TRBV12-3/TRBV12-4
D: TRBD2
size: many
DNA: TGTGCCAGCAGTTTTGGGGGGGAAAACATTCAGTACTTC
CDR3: CASSFGGENIQYF

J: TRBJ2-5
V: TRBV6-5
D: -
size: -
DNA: TGTGCCAGCAGTTACCCGTCCGGGGAGACCCAGTACTTC
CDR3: CASSYPSGETQYF

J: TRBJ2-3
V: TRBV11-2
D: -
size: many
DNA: TGTGCCAGCAGCTTATCTTTTCGGGATCCCCCCGATACGCAGTATTTT
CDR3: CASSLSFRDPPDTQYF